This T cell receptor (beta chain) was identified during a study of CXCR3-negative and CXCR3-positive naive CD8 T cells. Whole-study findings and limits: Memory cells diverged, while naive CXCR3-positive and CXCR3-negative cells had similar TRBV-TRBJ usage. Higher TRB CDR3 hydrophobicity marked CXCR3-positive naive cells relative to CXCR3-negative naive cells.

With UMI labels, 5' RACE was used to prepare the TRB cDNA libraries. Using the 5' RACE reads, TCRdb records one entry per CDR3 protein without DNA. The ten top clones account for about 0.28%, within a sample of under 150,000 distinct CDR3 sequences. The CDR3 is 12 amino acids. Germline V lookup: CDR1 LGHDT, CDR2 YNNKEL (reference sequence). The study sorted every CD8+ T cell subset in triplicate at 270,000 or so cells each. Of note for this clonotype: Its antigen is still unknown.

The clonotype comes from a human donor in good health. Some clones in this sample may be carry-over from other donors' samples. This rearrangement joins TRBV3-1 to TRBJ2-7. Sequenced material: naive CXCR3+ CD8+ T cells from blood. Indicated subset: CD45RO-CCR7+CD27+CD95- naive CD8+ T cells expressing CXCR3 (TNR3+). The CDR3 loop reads CASSQYQGEQYF.